These 25 T cell receptor beta chains came from one sample sequenced in a study of blood T cell repertoires in COVID-19. This table comes from immunoSEQ multiplex PCR, and its TCRdb copy is limited to in-frame clones, with some not included. The table records under 250,000 clones, 88% of them present only once. Sequenced sample: PBMCs or T cells enriched from blood (not recorded which). Receptors were obtained from a woman aged 30 to 39 who had been exposed to COVID-19.

The chain recombines TRBV9 with TRBJ1-2, with a tentative D call TRBD1 (5 bases). The germline V gene encodes CDR1 SGDLS and CDR2 YYNGEE. The CDR3 contains 15 residues. The V end lost 2 bases, the J end lost 6 bases, and 17 bases lay between the germline ends. This CDR3 is CASSVRGRRDDGYTF. The CDR3 DNA sequence: TGTGCCAGCAGCGTCCGCGGGAGGCGGGACGATGGCTACACCTTC.

The chain recombines TRBV11-1 with TRBJ2-7; weak D call: TRBD2 (6 bases). This CDR3 is built from 14 residues. The germline gives CDR1 SGHAT, CDR2 FQDESV (reference sequence). V was clipped by 2 bases and J by 2 bases, with 10 bases between them. CDR3: CASSLREDPYEQYF. The CDR3 bases are TGTGCCAGCAGCTTAAGGGAGGATCCCTACGAGCAGTACTTC.

This rearrangement joins TRBV2 to TRBJ1-4; D perhaps matches TRBD1 (5 bases). Trimming shortened V by 4 bases and J by 8 bases, and 14 bases separated the two germline ends. The germline V gene encodes CDR1 SNHLY and CDR2 FYNNEI. The CDR3 is 14 amino acids. The CDR3 DNA sequence: TGTGCCAGCAGTGTTCTCCGAAGGGGAGAAAAACTGTTTTTT. Protein: CASSVLRRGEKLFF.

This chain links TRBV1 with TRBJ1-6; the table calls TRBD1, which could not be checked here. TRBV1 is a documented pseudogene. This CDR3 has 17 residues. In DNA, the CDR3 is TGCACCAGCAGCCAAGTCTCATTGCGGGACAGGGGTTCACCCCTCCACTTT. Translation: CTSSQVSLRDRGSPLHF.

The chain has TRBV27 and TRBJ2-4; 13 positions match TRBD2. The CDR3 length is 16 residues. Germline V gene data show CDR1 as MNHEY and CDR2 as SMNVEV (reference sequence). J was trimmed by 6 bases and V by 6 bases; bases with no gene match: 8. Written as DNA, the CDR3 is TGTGCCAGCAGCCCGGGACTAGCGGGATTGGGAAACATTCAGTACTTC. The encoded protein is CASSPGLAGLGNIQYF.

This clone was recorded a few times. This rearrangement joins TRBV3-1 (or the pseudogene TRBV3-2) to TRBJ2-1, with 12 bases matching TRBD2. The CDR3 totals 17 residues. J was trimmed by 4 bases and V by 5 bases; bases with no gene match: 9. Germline V gene lookup returns CDR1 LGHDT and CDR2 YNNKEL (reference sequence). The CDR3 DNA sequence: TGTGCCAGCAGCAAACTACCCGGACTAGCGGGATACAATGAGCAGTTCTTC. Amino acid sequence: CASSKLPGLAGYNEQFF.

This rearrangement joins TRBV15 to TRBJ2-5; tentatively, D is TRBD1 (5 bases). Deletions cut 3 bases from V and 3 bases from J, with 11 bases between. This CDR3 contains 14 residues. Germline V gene data show CDR1 as LNHNV and CDR2 as YYDKDF (reference sequence). The CDR3 nucleotides read TGTGCCACCAGCAGCGAAGGGGATGAAGAGACCCAGTACTTC. It is translated as CATSSEGDEETQYF.

The gene calls are TRBV14 and TRBJ2-5; maybe TRBD2 (7 bases). In germline, CDR1 is SGHDN, CDR2 FVKESK. This CDR3 is 15 amino acids long. V shed 0 bases and J shed 5 bases, with 13 bases lying between them. The CDR3 DNA follows: TGTGCCAGCAGCCAAGATGCGGGGGCTCGGGAGACCCAGTACTTC. Protein product: CASSQDAGARETQYF.

The chain has TRBV28 and TRBJ1-2, with 7 bases lining up with TRBD1. The CDR3 length is 14 residues. The germline V gene has CDR1 MDHEN and CDR2 SYDVKM. The trim removed 5 bases at V and 5 bases at J, leaving 8 bases unmatched. CDR3 DNA: TGTGCCAGCAGTACCCTCGGGACAGAATATGGCTACACCTTC. Its translation: CASSTLGTEYGYTF.

This chain uses TRBV7-9 with TRBJ1-1, with D hard to call. With 5 bases removed from V and 1 base from J, the gap between germline ends came to 20 bases. CDR3 length equals 17 residues. The germline V gene has CDR1 SEHNR and CDR2 FQNEAQ (reference sequence). CDR3 in DNA: TGTGCCAGCAGCCCCGCGGAGGGAAGCAGCAGGAACACTGAAGCTTTCTTT. It yields the protein CASSPAEGSSRNTEAFF.

V usage is TRBV5-1 and J usage is TRBJ2-1; D remains ambiguous. The CDR3 consists of 16 residues. V shed 5 bases and J shed 2 bases, with 17 bases lying between them. Germline CDR1 and CDR2: SGHRS and YFSETQ. In DNA, the CDR3 is TGCGCCAGCAGTCACCGCGGCGGAAACCCCTACAATGAGCAGTTCTTC. It encodes CASSHRGGNPYNEQFF.

The chain has TRBV25-1 and TRBJ2-1; weak D call: TRBD1 (6 bases). Germline lookup yields CDR1 MGHDK and CDR2 SYGVNS. The CDR3 contains 16 residues. Trimming removed 3 bases at V and 0 bases at J, with 12 bases between. The DNA for the CDR3 is TGTGCCAGCAGTGACCCCGGGACAAACTCCTACAATGAGCAGTTCTTC. It codes for CASSDPGTNSYNEQFF.

The chain combines TRBV27 with TRBJ1-1; D unclear. The CDR3 length is 14 residues. Trimming shortened V by 0 bases and J by 4 bases, and 9 bases separated the two germline ends. Germline V gene lookup returns CDR1 MNHEY and CDR2 SMNVEV (reference sequence). CDR3: CASSLSIGVTEAFF. The CDR3 nucleotides are TGTGCCAGCAGTTTATCGATCGGGGTCACTGAAGCTTTCTTT.

This clone was seen only once. The genes are TRBV27 and TRBJ1-2; D is undetermined. Germline V gene data show CDR1 as MNHEY and CDR2 as SMNVEV (reference sequence). The CDR3 consists of 14 residues. With 3 bases removed from V and 0 bases from J, the gap between germline ends came to 8 bases. The CDR3 loop is CASSFAETNYGYTF. DNA of the CDR3: TGTGCCAGCAGTTTCGCAGAAACTAACTATGGCTACACCTTC.

The V and J genes are TRBV20-1 and TRBJ2-1; 8 bases are a match to TRBD2. With V trimmed by 3 bases and J by 8 bases, 9 bases remained unmatched. The germline CDR1 and CDR2 sequences are DFQATT and SNEGSKA (reference sequence). The CDR3 totals 14 residues. CDR3 amino acids: CSASPGTSADEQFF. For the CDR3, the DNA is TGCAGTGCTAGTCCCGGGACTAGTGCAGATGAGCAGTTCTTC.

The rearrangement uses TRBV5-5 and TRBJ1-3; D possibly corresponds to TRBD1 (6 bases). This CDR3 is 18 amino acids long. Germline V gives CDR1 SGHKS, CDR2 YYEKEE (reference sequence). Trimming took 0 bases from V and 0 from J, leaving 16 bases between them. CDR3 amino acids: CASSLGNRDFYSGNTIYF. In DNA form, the CDR3 reads TGTGCCAGCAGCTTGGGTAACAGGGATTTCTACTCTGGAAACACCATATATTTT. Drawing the rest from reference TRBV5-5 and TRBJ1-3, the complete variable domain is DAGVTQSPTHLIKTRGQQVTLRCSPISGHKSVSWYQQVLGQGPQFIFQYYEKEERGRGNFPDRFSARQFPNYSSELNVNALLLGDSALYLCASSLGNRDFYSGNTIYFGEGSWLTVV.

This clone showed up many times. This sequence joins TRBV7-2 and TRBJ1-5; weak D call: TRBD1 (6 bases). Germline V CDR1 and CDR2: SGHTA, FQGNSA. V was clipped by 0 bases and J by 5 bases, with 11 bases between them. This CDR3 comprises 15 residues. The CDR3 coding sequence is TGTGCCAGCAGCTTAGCGACAGGTAGTCATCAGCCCCAGCATTTT. It is translated as CASSLATGSHQPQHF.

This clone was seen a single time. The chain has TRBV6-6 and TRBJ1-2; 12 nucleotides match TRBD1. Germline CDR1 is MNHNY and CDR2 is SVGAGI (reference sequence). The CDR3 length is 13 residues. With V trimmed by 10 bases and J by 9 bases, 9 bases remained unmatched. The chain's CDR3 is CATGTGGVGSYTF. CDR3 nucleotide sequence: TGTGCCACCGGGACAGGGGGCGTCGGGAGCTACACCTTC.

V gene TRBV11-3 combines with J gene TRBJ2-7, with 7 bases fitting TRBD2. Germline V CDR1 and CDR2: SGHNT, YENEEA. The J segment lost 2 bases and the V segment lost 5 bases, leaving 3 bases of the junction unmatched. CDR3 length: 13 residues. The CDR3 DNA sequence: TGTGCCAGCAGCCGGACTAGTACCTACGAGCAGTACTTC. As protein: CASSRTSTYEQYF.

The rearrangement links TRBV4-1 to TRBJ2-7, with 14 bases matching TRBD2. CDR3 length: 16 residues. Germline V lookup: CDR1 MGHRA, CDR2 YSYEKL. The V gene end was trimmed by 1 base and the J gene end by 3 bases; junction bases not matched to a gene: 2. CDR3 in amino acids: CASSQVGLAGGYEQYF. The CDR3 bases are TGCGCCAGCAGCCAAGTAGGACTAGCGGGAGGCTACGAGCAGTACTTC.

The rearrangement links TRBV5-4 to TRBJ2-7; TRBD2 matches 7 bases. From germline, CDR1 is SGHNT and CDR2 YYREEE (reference sequence). CDR3 length: 14 residues. V trimming: 7 bases; J trimming: 0 bases; junction bases outside the gene matches: 7. CDR3 DNA sequence: TGTGCCAGCTCGTCCCTAGCGGCCTCCTACGAGCAGTACTTC. Translating gives CASSSLAASYEQYF.

The chain uses TRBV10-2 and TRBJ2-1; D is possibly TRBD2 (7 bases). The CDR3 has 15 residues. The V end was cut by 2 bases, the J end by 6 bases, with 14 bases between. Germline V gene data show CDR1 as WSHSY and CDR2 as SAAADI. For the CDR3, the DNA is TGCGCCAGCAGTGAGCTAGGGGGGGCGATCAATGAGCAGTTCTTC. It yields the protein CASSELGGAINEQFF.

In regard to this clone: A much larger clone is a single base away; this may be a read error. The genes are TRBV5-6 and TRBJ2-7, with 7 bases lining up with TRBD1. There are 13 residues in the CDR3. CDR1 is SGHDT and CDR2 is YYEEEE in the germline V gene. With 4 bases clipped from V and 2 bases from J, the junction kept 3 bases outside the gene matches. CDR3 coding DNA: TGTGCCAGCAGCGCCGGGACAGCCTACGAGCAGTACTTC. The encoded protein is CASSAGTAYEQYF.

The V gene is TRBV6-1, the J gene TRBJ1-3; 10 bases map to TRBD1. V was clipped by 6 bases and J by 8 bases; unmatched bases: 7. Germline V gene data show CDR1 as MNHNS and CDR2 as SASEGT. The length of the CDR3 is 14 residues. The CDR3 spells CASSPGQGSDTIYF. CDR3 bases: TGTGCCAGCAGCCCGGGACAGGGGTCTGACACCATATATTTT.

V is TRBV4-1 and J is TRBJ2-4; 9 bases match TRBD2. Germline V gene sequence: CDR1 MGHRA, CDR2 YSYEKL. This CDR3 is 16 amino acids long. V lost 0 bases to trimming and J lost 6 bases; unmatched junction nucleotides: 6. The CDR3 DNA reads TGCGCCAGCAGCCAAGAAAGGGCGGGGGGGGTAAACATTCAGTACTTC. Its translation: CASSQERAGGVNIQYF.